This T cell receptor beta chain was captured in a study of neurological immune-mediated disorders. Turning to the study itself: In a group of roughly 35 multiple sclerosis patients, approximately 30 had the relapsing-remitting type and 3 had the secondary progressive type. Study findings and constraints: The absence of shared CDR3 amino acid sequences among expanded clones across subjects suggests private repertoires in all groups.

This clonotype was seen many times. Its antigen is unidentified. The cDNA came from 5'RACE with 10-nucleotide random UMIs. MiXCR was run by TCRdb on the 5' RACE reads, yielding one entry per CDR3 protein. The table has around 61,000 distinct CDR3 sequences, over 5% seen once; the top ten hold about 5.3%. Stored at -80 C, 2 million PBMCs were the source of the unsorted libraries. The ends were cut back, 1 base at V and 4 bases at J, with 12 bases in the middle. The CDR3 spans 15 residues. Germline V CDR1 and CDR2: MNHEY, SMNVEV (reference sequence). Material: PBMCs. This clonotype was obtained from a human donor with multiple sclerosis. The donor label of this sample is uncertain. The gene calls are TRBV27 and TRBJ2-3; tentatively, D is TRBD1 or TRBD2 (6 bases each). The CDR3 DNA follows: TGTGCCAGCAGTTTATACCCGGGGGCGGCAGATACGCAGTATTTT. Protein sequence: CASSLYPGAADTQYF.